Following are 24 T cell receptor beta chains from one sample sequenced in a study of blood T cell repertoires in COVID-19. Profiled with immunoSEQ multiplex PCR; TCRdb holds only in-frame clones, not every one. The table shows 100,000 to 150,000 clones, with 70% to 85% occurring only once. The sample comprised peripheral blood. These receptors all come from a woman in her 70s with acute or convalescent COVID-19.

This clone was recorded a few times. The gene calls are TRBV19 and TRBJ2-1; D not certain. CDR3 length: 14 residues. CDR1 LNHDA and CDR2 SQIVND come from the germline V gene (reference sequence). V was clipped by 2 bases and J by 5 bases, with 10 bases between them. The CDR3 sequence: CASSILSHNNEQFF. The CDR3 nucleotides are TGTGCCAGTAGTATATTGTCACACAACAATGAGCAGTTCTTC.

The chain uses TRBV5-4 and TRBJ2-1, with 11 bases aligning to TRBD2. Trimming cost V 5 bases and J 4 bases; bases outside gene matches: 5. The CDR3 extends over 15 amino acids. In germline, CDR1 is SGHNT, CDR2 YYREEE (reference sequence). In nucleotides, the CDR3 is TGTGCCAGCAGTTCCGGGACTAGCGGATACAATGAGCAGTTCTTC. It is translated as CASSSGTSGYNEQFF.

This clone was seen more than once but under ten times. V and J are TRBV13 and TRBJ1-2; the D gene is possibly TRBD1 (6 bases). Germline CDR1 reads PRHDT; CDR2 reads FYEKMQ (reference sequence). CDR3 length equals 14 residues. Trimming cost V 4 bases and J 8 bases, with 17 bases left between them. The CDR3 DNA is TGTGCCAGCAGCTCCCTTCAGGGGAATTGGGGCTACACCTTC. The encoded protein is CASSSLQGNWGYTF. Complete variable domain (other parts from reference TRBV13 and TRBJ1-2): AAGVIQSPRHLIKEKRETATLKCYPIPRHDTVYWYQQGPGQDPQFLISFYEKMQSDKGSIPDRFSAQQFSDYHSELNMSSLELGDSALYFCASSSLQGNWGYTFGSGTRLTVV.

The chain has TRBV10-1 and TRBJ1-1; no clear D gene. Germline V CDR1 and CDR2: WNHNN, SYGVQD (reference sequence). The V and J ends lost 8 bases and 3 bases respectively, with 13 bases between them. The length of the CDR3 is 13 residues. The CDR3 region has the DNA TGCGCCAGCCGGAGCGGGGTCGACACTGAAGCTTTCTTT. It codes for CASRSGVDTEAFF.

The gene calls are TRBV5-1 and TRBJ1-1, with D possibly TRBD1 on 6 matching bases. The CDR3 contains 14 residues. With 4 bases removed from V and 2 bases from J, the gap between germline ends came to 12 bases. Germline V gene sequence: CDR1 SGHRS, CDR2 YFSETQ. CDR3 sequence (DNA): TGCGCCAGCAGCCCAGGACAGATAAACACTGAAGCTTTCTTT. Protein product: CASSPGQINTEAFF.

This clone was seen just once. The gene calls are TRBV18 and TRBJ2-5; D perhaps matches TRBD1 (6 bases). V shed 6 bases and J shed 1 base, with 12 bases lying between them. This CDR3 spans 14 amino acids. Germline CDR1 reads KGHSH; CDR2 reads LQKENI. In nucleotides, the CDR3 is TGTGCCAGCTCGCAGCGGACAGCCCAAGAGACCCAGTACTTC. Translated, it gives CASSQRTAQETQYF. The complete variable domain, with remaining parts taken from reference TRBV18 and TRBJ2-5, reads NAGVMQNPRHLVRRRGQEARLRCSPMKGHSHVYWYRQLPEEGLKFMVYLQKENIIDESGMPKERFSAEFPKEGPSILRIQQVVRGDSAAYFCASSQRTAQETQYFGPGTRLLVL.

This sequence joins TRBV7-9 and TRBJ2-7; 7 bases map to TRBD1. Germline CDR1 SEHNR, CDR2 FQNEAQ (reference sequence). This CDR3 region has 14 residues. With V trimmed by 5 bases and J by 6 bases, 10 bases remained unmatched. The CDR3: CASSPTGTEGEQYF. The CDR3 DNA reads TGTGCCAGCAGCCCAACCGGGACAGAGGGCGAGCAGTACTTC.

As for this clone: Distinct nucleotide sequences in the sample also encode this CDR3. The V and J genes are TRBV2 and TRBJ1-2, with D perhaps matching TRBD1 (6 bases). This CDR3 spans 14 amino acids. V was trimmed by 3 bases and J by 5 bases, leaving 13 bases between them. Germline V gene sequence: CDR1 SNHLY, CDR2 FYNNEI. Here the CDR3 reads CASSEMGAGYGYTF. The CDR3 DNA follows: TGTGCCAGCAGTGAGATGGGGGCAGGTTATGGCTACACCTTC.

The chain employs TRBV6-1 and TRBJ1-5; 7 nucleotides agree with TRBD1. Germline CDR1 and CDR2: MNHNS and SASEGT. The CDR3 contains 16 residues. J was trimmed by 2 bases and V by 4 bases; bases with no gene match: 8. CDR3 amino acids: CASSAEQGKGNQPQHF. In nucleotides, the CDR3 is TGTGCCAGCAGTGCAGAACAGGGGAAGGGCAATCAGCCCCAGCATTTT.

The rearrangement links TRBV30 to TRBJ1-1, with a possible D match to TRBD1 (6 bases). The CDR3 consists of 11 residues. Trimming took off 0 bases at V and 7 bases at J, with 6 bases between the two ends. Germline values: CDR1 GTSNPN, CDR2 SVGIG (reference sequence). The DNA for the CDR3 is TGTGCCTGGAGTGTCAGGGGTGAAGCTTTCTTT. Translating gives CAWSVRGEAFF.

CDR3 amino acids: CAISDGQGLTEAFF. The CDR3 DNA reads TGTGCCATCAGTGATGGGCAGGGTCTCACTGAAGCTTTCTTT. The J gene is TRBJ1-1, the V gene TRBV10-3; TRBD1 might be the D (5 bases). V lost 3 bases, J lost 4 bases, and 12 bases lay in between. The CDR3 has 14 residues. CDR1 ENHRY and CDR2 SYGVKD come from the germline V gene.

The chain links TRBV19 to TRBJ1-1, with 8 positions matching TRBD1. Germline assignment: CDR1 LNHDA and CDR2 SQIVND (reference sequence). This CDR3 is built from 14 residues. With V trimmed by 4 bases and J by 4 bases, 5 bases remained unmatched. DNA of the CDR3: TGTGCCAGTAGTAGGACAGGGTCGGGCACTGAAGCTTTCTTT. Its protein is CASSRTGSGTEAFF.

This clone was seen only once. This chain uses TRBV30 with TRBJ2-1; 7 nucleotides match TRBD2. Trimming took 4 bases from V and 4 from J; bases not matched to a gene: 7. The CDR3 is made up of 14 amino acids. The germline gives CDR1 GTSNPN, CDR2 SVGIG (reference sequence). This CDR3 reads CAWKRLAVYNEQFF. The CDR3 nucleotides read TGTGCCTGGAAGCGCCTAGCGGTTTACAATGAGCAGTTCTTC. Full variable domain (remainder filled in from reference TRBV30 and TRBJ2-1): SQTIHQWPATLVQPVGSPLSLECTVEGTSNPNLYWYRQAAGRGLQLLFYSVGIGQISSEVPQNLSASRPQDRQFILSSKKLLLSDSGFYLCAWKRLAVYNEQFFGPGTRLTVL.

V usage is TRBV6-5 and J usage is TRBJ2-5; the D gene is possibly TRBD2 (7 bases). Germline values: CDR1 MNHEY, CDR2 SVGAGI. The germline V and J ends were trimmed by 7 bases and 5 bases, with 14 bases remaining between them. The CDR3 covers 13 residues. The chain's CDR3 is CASIHREGETQYF. CDR3 DNA sequence: TGTGCCAGCATTCACAGGGAGGGGGAGACCCAGTACTTC.

Here the CDR3 reads CASSALGTEGETQYF. CDR3 DNA: TGTGCCAGCAGTGCACTCGGGACAGAGGGAGAGACCCAGTACTTC. The chain has TRBV5-4 and TRBJ2-5; TRBD1 matches at 7 bases. After removal of 5 bases from V and 4 bases from J, the junction contained 11 bases not matched to a gene. The CDR3 consists of 15 residues. Per germline, CDR1 SGHNT and CDR2 YYREEE (reference sequence).

The chain carries TRBV7-9 and TRBJ2-3; 10 bases are a match to TRBD1. CDR3 size: 17 residues. Germline trimming cut 0 bases from V and 0 bases from J; bases unmatched to any gene: 3. Germline V CDR1 and CDR2: SEHNR, FQNEAQ (reference sequence). CDR3 nucleotide sequence: TGTGCCAGCAGCTTAGCGGACAGGGGGTTAAGCACAGATACGCAGTATTTT. Translating it yields CASSLADRGLSTDTQYF.

The V gene is TRBV19, the J gene TRBJ1-2; D remains ambiguous. The germline gives CDR1 LNHDA, CDR2 SQIVND (reference sequence). The V and J ends lost 1 base and 4 bases respectively, with 13 bases between them. This CDR3 region has 15 residues. The CDR3 nucleotides are TGTGCCAGTAGTATAGGGGGAGGGCGGATCTATGGCTACACCTTC. Its protein product is CASSIGGGRIYGYTF.

The genes are TRBV3-1 (or the pseudogene TRBV3-2) and TRBJ1-2; D is perhaps TRBD1 (6 bases). This CDR3 spans 13 amino acids. The germline CDR1 and CDR2 sequences are LGHDT and YNNKEL (reference sequence). Deletions cut 3 bases from V and 6 bases from J, with 11 bases between. The CDR3 reads CASSQGAPHGYTF. The CDR3 nucleotides read TGTGCCAGCAGCCAGGGGGCGCCTCATGGCTACACCTTC.

The genes are TRBV7-8 and TRBJ1-1, with 7 bases identical to TRBD1. The length of the CDR3 is 15 residues. The germline V gene encodes CDR1 SGHVS and CDR2 FQNEAQ. V lost 6 bases to trimming and J lost 6 bases; unmatched junction nucleotides: 13. The CDR3 is CASSYTRGVWPEAFF. The CDR3 region has the DNA TGTGCCAGCAGTTATACCAGGGGGGTTTGGCCTGAAGCTTTCTTT. The full variable domain, completed using reference TRBV7-8 and TRBJ1-1, is GAGVSQSPRYKVAKRGQDVALRCDPISGHVSLFWYQQALGQGPEFLTYFQNEAQLDKSGLPSDRFFAERPEGSVSTLKIQRTQQEDSAVYLCASSYTRGVWPEAFFGQGTRLTVV.

The chain couples TRBV15 to TRBJ2-7; no clear D gene. CDR3 length: 14 residues. V gave up 4 bases and J gave up 0 bases, with 10 bases separating them. Germline-derived CDR1 and CDR2 are LNHNV and YYDKDF (reference sequence). The CDR3 protein is CATSIADVSYEQYF. Here the CDR3 DNA reads TGTGCCACCAGCATCGCAGATGTCTCCTACGAGCAGTACTTC. Variable domain in full (rest from reference TRBV15 and TRBJ2-7): DAMVIQNPRYQVTQFGKPVTLSCSQTLNHNVMYWYQQKSSQAPKLLFHYYDKDFNNEADTPDNFQSRRPNTSFCFLDIRSPGLGDTAMYLCATSIADVSYEQYFGPGTRLTVT.

This chain connects TRBV7-8 to TRBJ2-1; perhaps TRBD2 as D (7 bases). The V gene's germline CDR1 is SGHVS and CDR2 FQNEAQ. The CDR3 loop spans 15 amino acids. The germline V and J ends were trimmed by 0 bases and 7 bases, with 13 bases remaining between them. CDR3 residues: CASSLAGGPFNEQFF. In nucleotides, the CDR3 is TGTGCCAGCAGCTTAGCGGGGGGGCCATTTAATGAGCAGTTCTTC.

This chain uses TRBV24-1 with TRBJ1-2; D is ambiguous. CDR3 length: 13 residues. V was trimmed by 7 bases and J by 3 bases, leaving 11 bases between them. The germline CDR1 and CDR2 sequences are KGHDR and SFDVKD. The CDR3 DNA is TGTGCCACCAGCGTAAACAGTGACTATGGCTACACCTTC. This codes for CATSVNSDYGYTF.

The rearrangement uses TRBV4-1 and TRBJ2-2, with D maybe TRBD2 (6 bases). Trimming removed 1 base at V and 0 bases at J, with 18 bases between. Germline-derived CDR1 and CDR2 are MGHRA and YSYEKL. This CDR3 is built from 19 residues. In DNA form, the CDR3 reads TGCGCCAGCAGCCAAGGAGCAGTAGCGGTTACCACGAACACCGGGGAGCTGTTTTTT. It yields the protein CASSQGAVAVTTNTGELFF.

The chain is built from TRBV4-1 and TRBJ2-1; 11 bases agree with TRBD2. This CDR3 region has 15 residues. Germline values: CDR1 MGHRA, CDR2 YSYEKL. Trimming took 3 bases from V and 7 from J; bases not matched to a gene: 5. In DNA, the CDR3 is TGCGCCAGCAGCCACCCAAGACTAGCGGGGAATGAGCAGTTCTTC. It codes for CASSHPRLAGNEQFF.